This T cell receptor (beta chain) was sequenced for a study of cytomegalovirus exposure and HLA in healthy donors. Looking at the study overall: A prior study identified over 100 million unique TCR beta sequences from 190 million or so T cells.

Everyone who donated was a healthy bone marrow donor. Details on this clone: The antigen is not known.

Researchers ran the PCR with 60 Vbeta and 13 Jbeta primers. Clones were sequenced by immunoSEQ multiplex PCR, and TCRdb holds only the in-frame ones, with some missing. The table includes around 140,000 clones, about 9.1% detected once. Germline values: CDR1 SGHAT, CDR2 FQNNGV. Trimming removed 4 bases from V and 2 bases from J; junction bases left unmatched: 7. The CDR3 covers 18 residues. Overall study findings and caveats: Trimming of TCR beta V- and J-genes showed a link, identified in a later analysis, to a missense DCLRE1C variant. Altogether, 150 to 200 TCR beta chains were recorded as cytomegalovirus-associated.

Sequenced material: PBMCs. The chain is built from TRBV11-2 and TRBJ2-6; the match to TRBD1 covers 11 bases. This sequence originates from a woman aged 40-49 years in good health and CMV-seropositive. The CDR3 is CASSSWDRGDPGANVLTF. CDR3 DNA sequence: TGTGCCAGCAGCTCATGGGACAGGGGGGACCCTGGGGCCAACGTCCTGACTTTC.